Below, one TCR beta chain is given with its context. The antigen remains unidentified. This record belongs to a study of shared clonotypes between healthy human individuals. Study-level information: Those who served as donors were two women and a few men between the ages of 18 and 49.

Findings of the study overall: Clonotype sharing among the donors was expected to vary with sequencing depth.

Measured with immunoSEQ multiplex PCR; TCRdb has only the in-frame clones, and not every one. The sample holds millions of clones, around nine tenths seen once. The CDR3 contains 13 residues. V was pared by 2 bases and J by 6 bases, with 3 bases of the junction left unmatched. Germline CDR1 reads SGDLS; CDR2 reads YYNGEE. The chain carries TRBV9 and TRBJ2-7; 9 nucleotides match TRBD1. This receptor was identified in a young man in good health. The sample comprised naive CD4+ T cells sorted from blood. Subset indicated: CD45RA+ positively selected. CDR3 nucleotide sequence: TGTGCCAGCAGCGTTAGGACAGGGGTCGAGCAGTACTTC. Its protein product is CASSVRTGVEQYF.